These 26 T cell receptor beta chains were all obtained from the same sample, sequenced in a study of T-cell reconstitution after alpha-beta-depleted transplantation in children. Unique molecular identifiers were used to barcode this TCRbeta library. TCRdb ran MiXCR on the PCR reads and lists one entry per CDR3 protein. The data contain some 600,000 distinct CDR3 sequences, approximately 13% of them singletons. The source was PBMCs, mostly from graft donor cells, collected 360 days after TCRalphabeta/CD19-depleted stem cell transplant. The receptors here all came from a male patient younger than 18 who had a stem cell transplant for acute myeloid leukemia, so the T cells may come from the graft donor.

This clonotype was seen repeatedly, ten times or more. The V and J genes are TRBV5-1 and TRBJ2-2; maybe TRBD1 (6 bases). The CDR3 runs to 15 residues. Between the trimmed V and J ends, which lost 0 bases and 6 bases, there was a span of 12 bases. Germline lookup yields CDR1 SGHRS and CDR2 YFSETQ. CDR3 DNA sequence: TGCGCCAGCAGCTTGGCGCTACAGGGACCCGGGGAGCTGTTTTTT. Its protein product is CASSLALQGPGELFF.

This clonotype was detected many times. The chain is built from TRBV5-5 and TRBJ2-7; 9 nucleotides agree with TRBD2. CDR1 and CDR2 (germline): SGHKS, YYEKEE (reference sequence). After removal of 4 bases from V and 3 bases from J, the junction contained 8 bases not matched to a gene. The CDR3 totals 15 residues. CDR3 nucleotides: TGTGCCAGCAGCCCTCTCCTTAGCGGGAGCTACGAGCAGTACTTC. Translating gives CASSPLLSGSYEQYF. Using reference TRBV5-5 and TRBJ2-7 for the parts outside the CDR3, the full variable domain is DAGVTQSPTHLIKTRGQQVTLRCSPISGHKSVSWYQQVLGQGPQFIFQYYEKEERGRGNFPDRFSARQFPNYSSELNVNALLLGDSALYLCASSPLLSGSYEQYFGPGTRLTVT.

V gene TRBV10-3 combines with J gene TRBJ2-3; TRBD2 matches 9 bases. Germline CDR1 reads ENHRY; CDR2 reads SYGVKD. CDR3 length: 16 amino acids. After removal of 4 bases from V and 6 bases from J, the junction contained 11 bases not matched to a gene. The chain's CDR3 is CAISGPGSGRTDTQYF. The CDR3 DNA follows: TGTGCCATCAGTGGACCGGGTAGCGGGAGAACCGATACGCAGTATTTT.

The rearrangement links TRBV10-2 to TRBJ1-4; perhaps TRBD1 as D (5 bases). Germline V gene data show CDR1 as WSHSY and CDR2 as SAAADI. The CDR3 is 13 residues long. Deletions cut 8 bases from V and 6 bases from J, with 13 bases between. The CDR3 is CASSSGRDEKLFF. As DNA, the CDR3 is TGCGCCAGCTCTTCGGGACGTGATGAAAAACTGTTTTTT.

This clonotype was picked up a small number of times. The V call is TRBV6-2 or TRBV6-3, the J call TRBJ2-2; D call uncertain. The V end was cut by 10 bases, the J end by 6 bases, with 18 bases between. The CDR3 contains 14 residues. The V gene's germline CDR1 is MNHEY and CDR2 SVGEGT. This chain's CDR3 is CATVRTVLAGELFF. In nucleotides, the CDR3 is TGTGCCACTGTACGGACCGTTTTAGCCGGGGAGCTGTTTTTT.

This clonotype occurred many times. The chain joins TRBV6-4 to TRBJ2-3, with TRBD1 matching over 10 bases. CDR1 is MRHNA and CDR2 is SNTAGT in the germline V gene. The V gene end was trimmed by 8 bases and the J gene end by 4 bases; junction bases not matched to a gene: 6. CDR3 length equals 14 residues. As DNA, the CDR3 is TGTGCCAGCTCCCGGGACAGGGGTTCAGATACGCAGTATTTT. It translates to CASSRDRGSDTQYF.

This clonotype came up a few times. V usage is TRBV28 and J usage is TRBJ2-1; maybe TRBD1 (6 bases). The CDR3 is 14 residues long. CDR1 MDHEN and CDR2 SYDVKM come from the germline V gene. The V and J ends lost 6 bases and 10 bases respectively, with 19 bases between them. Written as DNA, the CDR3 is TGTGCCAGCAGGTCGCCTAAAAACAGGGAAGAGCAGTTCTTC. Protein: CASRSPKNREEQFF.

The CDR3 sequence: CATSRQGFETQYF. The CDR3 DNA reads TGTGCCACCAGCAGACAGGGTTTTGAGACCCAGTACTTC. This chain links TRBV15 with TRBJ2-5, with a possible D match to TRBD1 (5 bases). The ends were cut back, 2 bases at V and 5 bases at J, with 9 bases in the middle. This CDR3 is 13 amino acids long. CDR1 and CDR2 from the germline V gene are LNHNV and YYDKDF (reference sequence). The full variable domain, completed using reference TRBV15 and TRBJ2-5, is DAMVIQNPRYQVTQFGKPVTLSCSQTLNHNVMYWYQQKSSQAPKLLFHYYDKDFNNEADTPDNFQSRRPNTSFCFLDIRSPGLGDTAMYLCATSRQGFETQYFGPGTRLLVL.

As for this clonotype: At one of its ends the junction is not consistent with the germline gene, which may arise from a read error. The chain combines TRBV29-1 with TRBJ1-3, with D hard to call. The CDR3 is 15 residues long. Germline CDR1 SQVTM, CDR2 ANQGSEA. The DNA of the CDR3 is TGCAGCGTTTTCTCGAACGGACCCTCTGGAAACATCATATATTTT. Translating gives CSVFSNGPSGNIIYF.

This clonotype was seen repeatedly, ten times or more. The chain couples TRBV14 to TRBJ2-7; D may match TRBD1 or TRBD2 (5 bases each). Germline V gene sequence: CDR1 SGHDN, CDR2 FVKESK. This CDR3 spans 15 amino acids. The ends were cut back, 4 bases at V and 2 bases at J, with 15 bases in the middle. DNA of the CDR3: TGTGCCAGCAGCCCGGGACGGGAAAAGACCTACGAGCAGTACTTC. It encodes CASSPGREKTYEQYF.

The chain is built from TRBV24-1 and TRBJ2-2; possibly TRBD1 for D (6 bases). The CDR3 spans 16 residues. Per the germline V gene, CDR1 is KGHDR and CDR2 is SFDVKD. Trimming took off 1 base at V and 3 bases at J, with 11 bases between the two ends. The CDR3 region has the DNA TGTGCCACCAGTGATTTCGAACAGGGCGACACCGGGGAGCTGTTTTTT. As protein: CATSDFEQGDTGELFF.

The CDR3 here is CASSSRDRGPVSYEQYF. The DNA of the CDR3 is TGTGCCAGCAGTTCCCGGGACAGGGGGCCCGTGAGTTACGAGCAGTACTTC. V is TRBV27 and J is TRBJ2-7; 12 bases line up with TRBD1. Germline lookup yields CDR1 MNHEY and CDR2 SMNVEV (reference sequence). The length of the CDR3 is 17 residues. V was clipped by 4 bases and J by 4 bases; unmatched bases: 11.

The rearrangement uses TRBV15 and TRBJ2-2; D perhaps matches TRBD1 (6 bases). CDR3 length equals 18 residues. In germline, CDR1 is LNHNV, CDR2 YYDKDF (reference sequence). V was cut by 2 bases and J by 3 bases, with 19 bases left in between. This chain's CDR3 is CATSRNLYRVSDTGELFF. The CDR3 nucleotides read TGTGCCACCAGCAGAAATCTTTACAGGGTCTCCGACACCGGGGAGCTGTTTTTT.

This clonotype was detected many times. The chain couples TRBV28 to TRBJ2-7; D is unresolved. V was trimmed by 3 bases and J by 1 base, leaving 7 bases between them. The germline gives CDR1 MDHEN, CDR2 SYDVKM. The CDR3 spans 13 residues. CDR3 residues: CASSFQVSYEQYF. The CDR3 DNA sequence: TGTGCCAGCAGTTTCCAGGTTTCCTACGAGCAGTACTTC.

This clonotype appeared a few times. This sequence joins TRBV12-3 or TRBV12-4 and TRBJ2-3; D is uncertain. This CDR3 comprises 14 residues. Trimming cost V 7 bases and J 2 bases, with 13 bases left between them. In DNA form, the CDR3 reads TGTGCCAGCACCCCGTCTTTATCCACAGATACGCAGTATTTT. Translating it yields CASTPSLSTDTQYF.

In its sample, this clonotype was seen a few times. CDR3 sequence (DNA): TGCAGCGTTGAGCAGGGCCGTCCTAACTATGGCTACACCTTC. Amino acids: CSVEQGRPNYGYTF. The chain carries TRBV29-1 and TRBJ1-2; TRBD1 is a possible D gene (5 bases). Trimming pared 3 bases from V and 0 bases from J, leaving 11 bases between. CDR3 size: 14 residues. From germline, CDR1 is SQVTM and CDR2 ANQGSEA. Based on the CDR3 plus reference TRBV29-1 and TRBJ1-2, the full variable domain is SAVISQKPSRDICQRGTSLTIQCQVDSQVTMMFWYRQQPGQSLTLIATANQGSEATYESGFVIDKFPISRPNLTFSTLTVSNMSPEDSSIYLCSVEQGRPNYGYTFGSGTRLTVV.

The CDR3 DNA follows: TGTGCCAGCAGTTTCTTACGCAATGAGCAGTTCTTC. Amino acids: CASSFLRNEQFF. The chain carries TRBV6-2 or TRBV6-3 and TRBJ2-1; D uncertain. The V gene's germline CDR1 is MNHEY and CDR2 SVGEGT. The V gene lost 4 bases and the J gene lost 6 bases, with 7 bases spanning the gap. The CDR3 is 12 amino acids.

This clonotype has only a few counts. This chain uses TRBV28 with TRBJ1-1; D is possibly TRBD1 (6 bases). The V gene's germline CDR1 is MDHEN and CDR2 SYDVKM. The CDR3 is made up of 14 amino acids. V lost 3 bases and J lost 6, with 14 bases in between. In DNA form, the CDR3 reads TGTGCCAGCAGTTTTCGAGGGGGAAGGGCTGAAGCTTTCTTT. Its protein is CASSFRGGRAEAFF.

This clonotype was detected ten times or more. This chain uses TRBV28 with TRBJ1-2; D remains unclear. Germline values: CDR1 MDHEN, CDR2 SYDVKM. V dropped 3 bases and J dropped 0 bases, with 8 bases sitting between them. This CDR3 spans 14 amino acids. CDR3 nucleotide sequence: TGTGCCAGCAGTTTCTGGGGAGCTAACTATGGCTACACCTTC. Protein: CASSFWGANYGYTF.

The chain has TRBV19 and TRBJ2-7; D is perhaps TRBD2 (6 bases). Trimming left V 6 bases short and J 4 bases short, with 19 bases between. The CDR3 is 15 residues long. CDR1 and CDR2 (germline): LNHDA, SQIVND (reference sequence). This chain's CDR3 is CASRGGPPNSYEQYF. For the CDR3, the DNA is TGTGCCAGTAGGGGGGGACCCCCGAATAGTTACGAGCAGTACTTC.

This chain uses TRBV20-1 with TRBJ1-2; perhaps TRBD1 as D (5 bases). The germline gives CDR1 DFQATT, CDR2 SNEGSKA (reference sequence). This CDR3 comprises 12 residues. V was clipped by 4 bases and J by 8 bases, with 14 bases between them. This chain's CDR3 is CSAIQGSVGYTF. DNA of the CDR3: TGCAGTGCTATCCAGGGATCCGTCGGCTACACCTTC.

The chain links TRBV20-1 to TRBJ2-1, with D maybe TRBD2 (6 bases). This CDR3 is 13 amino acids long. Per the germline V gene, CDR1 is DFQATT and CDR2 is SNEGSKA (reference sequence). Trimming took 7 bases from V and 2 from J, leaving 12 bases between them. CDR3 coding DNA: TGCAGTGGGGACGGACTACCCTACAATGAGCAGTTCTTC. The encoded protein is CSGDGLPYNEQFF.

This clonotype turned up a few times. The genes are TRBV20-1 and TRBJ2-3, with TRBD2 matching 11 bases. There are 15 residues in the CDR3. The V gene end was trimmed by 5 bases and the J gene end by 1 base; junction bases not matched to a gene: 5. CDR1 is DFQATT and CDR2 is SNEGSKA in the germline V gene (reference sequence). The CDR3: CSAHPGLAGTDTQYF. In DNA, the CDR3 is TGCAGTGCTCATCCGGGACTAGCGGGCACAGATACGCAGTATTTT.

The sample holds many counts of this clonotype. The rearrangement uses TRBV12-3 or TRBV12-4 and TRBJ2-1; D is perhaps TRBD2 (5 bases). Trimming pared 8 bases from V and 9 bases from J, leaving 11 bases between. The CDR3 contains 11 residues. The DNA of the CDR3 is TGTGCCAGCCGCCCGAGCGGTGAGCAGTTCTTC. Amino acids: CASRPSGEQFF.

In this sample, this clonotype turned up a few times. V gene TRBV5-1 combines with J gene TRBJ2-1, with D possibly being TRBD1 or TRBD2 (6 bases each). CDR1 and CDR2 (germline): SGHRS, YFSETQ. The CDR3 has 14 residues. Deletions cut 0 bases from V and 9 bases from J, with 13 bases between. The chain's CDR3 is CASSLAGAPAEQFF. CDR3 in DNA: TGCGCCAGCAGCTTGGCGGGGGCTCCGGCTGAGCAGTTCTTC. The complete variable domain, with remaining parts taken from reference TRBV5-1 and TRBJ2-1, reads KAGVTQTPRYLIKTRGQQVTLSCSPISGHRSVSWYQQTPGQGLQFLFEYFSETQRNKGNFPGRFSGRQFSNSRSEMNVSTLELGDSALYLCASSLAGAPAEQFFGPGTRLTVL.

This clonotype appeared a few times. The rearrangement uses TRBV20-1 and TRBJ2-1; 11 nucleotides align to TRBD2. This CDR3 is built from 14 residues. Germline CDR1 and CDR2: DFQATT and SNEGSKA (reference sequence). V shed 0 bases, J shed 8 bases, and the junction held 3 bases outside the gene matches. As DNA, the CDR3 is TGCAGTGCTAGAGACCTAGCGGGAGGCTATGAGCAGTTCTTC. Translation gives CSARDLAGGYEQFF.